This entry is about one T cell receptor (beta chain). Sequencing was performed with immunoSEQ multiplex PCR; in TCRdb, only in-frame clones are kept and a portion is missing. The sample holds around 200,000 clones, around 92% seen once. The junction had 2 bases not matched to a gene; V was cut back by 6 bases and J by 5 bases. Germline assignment: CDR1 LNHDA and CDR2 SQIVND (reference sequence). This CDR3 has 14 amino acids. This sample was taken from a study of control samples from healthy donors and cancer patients. The sequenced sample consisted of blood. This TCR was recovered from a woman in her thirties in good health. The rearrangement uses TRBV19 and TRBJ2-3; 13 bases are a match to TRBD2. The CDR3 DNA reads TGTGCCAGTAGACGGACTAGCGGGGGAGATACGCAGTATTTT. It is translated as CASRRTSGGDTQYF.